The present entry profiles one T cell receptor (beta chain) with its context. The clone's antigen remains unknown. Base qualities were left out, and no much larger clone turns up one base away. No patient had received any treatment before thyroid surgery. Using T-cell receptor beta sequencing, the study looked back at clinical samples from patients collected from about 2011 to 2019. The library was prepared using PCR. The sequencer listed for this sample is Illumina HiSeq 4000. High-throughput sequencing was used to profile the TCR beta-chain CDR3 region of every patient. On the authors' methods: CDR3 differences across clinicopathological groups were used to build a classifier for discriminating distant-metastatic papillary thyroid cancer patients. The Shannon index was used to assess repertoire diversity, and the Morisita-Horn index was used to assess tumor-blood repertoire similarity. The public sequencing data were trimmed at Q25 with fastp and processed into clonotypes with MiXCR by TCRdb, which kept only in-frame beta chains. These V and J calls are TCRdb output, not the study's own analysis. The sample table contains roughly 30,000 clones; only one count was recorded for over 20% of them. Approximately 14% of the sample comes from the top ten.

The sample originates from a study of metastatic and nonmetastatic thyroid tumors (dated by TCRdb to the early 2020s). For the wider study: The researchers compared repertoires between peripheral blood samples and tumor or nodule tissue samples from patients with malignant or benign thyroid disease. The paper as a whole reports these results and caveats: In both blood and tumor samples, malignant tumors were reported to have significantly higher TCR beta diversity than benign nodules.

V loses 3 bases, J loses 0 bases, and the germline ends lie 17 bases apart. CDR1 and CDR2, looked up from the germline V gene (reference sequence), are LNHDA and SQIVND. Reading from cysteine to phenylalanine, the CDR3 counts 17 amino acids. Kept here is only the CDR3 DNA, which spans 51 bases and is read in frame from base 1. The clonotype was recovered from a female donor with papillary thyroid cancer or a benign thyroid nodule (not recorded which). Some clones in this sample may be carry-over from other donors' samples. The rearrangement combines TRBV19 with TRBJ1-1; TRBD1 is possibly the D segment (6 matching bases). Sequences were obtained from blood. The CDR3 loop reads CASSIDSGGVLNTEAFF. The DNA reads as follows: TGTGCCAGTAGTATTGATAGCGGGGGCGTGTTGAACACTGAAGCTTTCTTT.